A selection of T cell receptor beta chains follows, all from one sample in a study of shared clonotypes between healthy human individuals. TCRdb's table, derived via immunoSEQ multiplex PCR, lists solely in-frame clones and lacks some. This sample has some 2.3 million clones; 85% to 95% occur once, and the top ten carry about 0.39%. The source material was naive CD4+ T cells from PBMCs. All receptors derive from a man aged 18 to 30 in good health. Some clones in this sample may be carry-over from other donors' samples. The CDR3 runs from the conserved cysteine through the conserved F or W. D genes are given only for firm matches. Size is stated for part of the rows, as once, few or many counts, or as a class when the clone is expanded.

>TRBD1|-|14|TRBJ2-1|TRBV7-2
TGTGCCAGCAGTAGGGGACAGTTGTTCAATGAGCAGTTCTTC
CASSRGQLFNEQFF
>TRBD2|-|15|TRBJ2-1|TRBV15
TGTGCCACCAGCAGGACCCCGGGACTAGAGAGCGAGCAGTTCTTC
CATSRTPGLESEQFF
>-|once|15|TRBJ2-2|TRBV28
TGTGCCAGCAGCCGATCCCCTAGGGACACCGGGGAGCTGTTTTTT
CASSRSPRDTGELFF
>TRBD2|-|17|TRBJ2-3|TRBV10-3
TGTGCCATCAGTGAGTCTGGCGGCGGGAGGCGCACAGATACGCAGTATTTT
CAISESGGGRRTDTQYF
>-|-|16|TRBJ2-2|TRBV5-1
TGCGCCAGCAGCTTGTTTGGGGGCGCCAACACCGGGGAGCTGTTTTTT
CASSLFGGANTGELFF
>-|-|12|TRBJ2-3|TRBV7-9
TGTGCCACTAGCCTTGTCCCAGATACGCAGTATTTT
CATSLVPDTQYF
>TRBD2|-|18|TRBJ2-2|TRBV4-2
TGTGCCAGCAGCCAAGATATTGGAAGCGGGACCAACACCGGGGAGCTGTTTTTT
CASSQDIGSGTNTGELFF
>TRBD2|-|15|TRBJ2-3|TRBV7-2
TGTGCCAGCAGCTTATGGCTAGCGGCCACAGATACGCAGTATTTT
CASSLWLAATDTQYF
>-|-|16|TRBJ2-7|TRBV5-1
TGCGCCAGCAGCTTGGCCTTGCAGGGAGCTTCCTACGAGCAGTACTTC
CASSLALQGASYEQYF
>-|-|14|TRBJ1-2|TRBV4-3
TGCGCCAGCAGCCAGGGGCGAATAATCGATGGCTACACCTTC
CASSQGRIIDGYTF
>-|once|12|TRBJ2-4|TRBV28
TGTGCCAGCAGTTATGATTTAGCCGGCGTATACTTC
CASSYDLAGVYF
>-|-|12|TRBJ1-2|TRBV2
TGTGCCAGCAGTGTAGGGTCATATGGCTACACCTTC
CASSVGSYGYTF
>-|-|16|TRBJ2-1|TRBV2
TGTGCCAGCATCCCACAAGTTACCAGCTCCTACAATGAGCAGTTCTTC
CASIPQVTSSYNEQFF
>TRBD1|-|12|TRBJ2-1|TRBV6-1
TGTGCCAGCAGGGGACAGGGGACCAAGCAGTTCTTC
CASRGQGTKQFF
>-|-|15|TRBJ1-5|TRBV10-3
TGTGCCATCAGTGAGTCGGCCGGGGTAGGTCAGCCCCAGCATTTT
CAISESAGVGQPQHF
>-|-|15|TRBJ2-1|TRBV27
TGTGCCAGCAGTTTATCGTTTGGCACCTACAATGAGCAGTTCTTC
CASSLSFGTYNEQFF
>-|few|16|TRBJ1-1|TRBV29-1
TGCAGCGTTGAAGATCCGGACAGTCCGGGGCACACTGAAGCTTTCTTT
CSVEDPDSPGHTEAFF
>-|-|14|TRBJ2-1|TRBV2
TGTGCCAGCAGTGAGTTCAGGATATACAATGAGCAGTTCTTC
CASSEFRIYNEQFF
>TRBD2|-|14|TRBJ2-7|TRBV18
TGTGCCAGCTCACCAAAGCGGGAGAACCACGAGCAGTACTTC
CASSPKRENHEQYF
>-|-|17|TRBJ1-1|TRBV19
TGTGCCAGTAGTATTTACAGGGCCTACGCGGGGAGAGCTGAAGCTTTCTTT
CASSIYRAYAGRAEAFF
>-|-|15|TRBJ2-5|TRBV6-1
TGTGCCAGCAGTGAATCAGCCGGGGGACAAGAGACCCAGTACTTC
CASSESAGGQETQYF
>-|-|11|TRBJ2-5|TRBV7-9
TGTGCCAGCAGCTTAACGGAGACCCAGTACTTC
CASSLTETQYF
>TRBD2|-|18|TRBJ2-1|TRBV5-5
TGTGCCAGCAGCTTACCGGGACTAGCGGGAGGTTCCTACAATGAGCAGTTCTTC
CASSLPGLAGGSYNEQFF
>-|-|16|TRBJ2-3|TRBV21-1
TGTGCCAGCAGCACATACCGGGACAGCAGCACAGATACGCAGTATTTT
CASSTYRDSSTDTQYF
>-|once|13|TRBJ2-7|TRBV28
TGTGCCAGCAGTCCGGGTATAGCCTACGAGCAGTACTTC
CASSPGIAYEQYF
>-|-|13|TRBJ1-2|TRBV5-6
TGTGCCAGCAGCCGAGGGGTTGGCTATGGCTACACCTTC
CASSRGVGYGYTF
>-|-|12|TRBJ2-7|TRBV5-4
TGTGCCAGCAGCTTGATAGGCATCGAGCAGTACTTC
CASSLIGIEQYF
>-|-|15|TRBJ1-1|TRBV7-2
TGTGCCAGCAGCTTGGGCGGGGGGTGGAACACTGAAGCTTTCTTT
CASSLGGGWNTEAFF
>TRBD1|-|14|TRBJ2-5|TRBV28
TGTGCCAGCAGTATACCGGGACAGGGAGCGACCCAGTACTTC
CASSIPGQGATQYF
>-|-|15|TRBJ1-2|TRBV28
TGTGCCAGCAGTTTACGGGGGGCAAACCACTATGGCTACACCTTC
CASSLRGANHYGYTF
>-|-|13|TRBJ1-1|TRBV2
TGTGCCAGGCAGGGAATCGGGCGGACTGAAGCTTTCTTT
CARQGIGRTEAFF
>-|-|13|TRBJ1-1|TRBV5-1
TGCGCCAGCAGCTCCATGTGGAACACTGAAGCTTTCTTT
CASSSMWNTEAFF
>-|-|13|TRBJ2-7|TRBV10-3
TGTGCCATCAGTGAGGGAGGGCACTACGAGCAGTACTTC
CAISEGGHYEQYF
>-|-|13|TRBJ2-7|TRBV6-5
TGTGCCAGCATGTTAACGAGGGGGAGCGAGCAGTACTTC
CASMLTRGSEQYF
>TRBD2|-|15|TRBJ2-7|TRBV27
TGTGCCAGCAGTCTCCTCCTAGCGGGAGTACTGGTGCAGTACTTC
CASSLLLAGVLVQYF
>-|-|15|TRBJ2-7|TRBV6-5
TGTGCCAGCAGCCTCGACAGCCTCCGCCTTGGGGAGCAGTACTTC
CASSLDSLRLGEQYF
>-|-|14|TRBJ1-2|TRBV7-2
TGTGCCAGCAGCGGAGGACAGATTTTTTGGGGCTACACCTTC
CASSGGQIFWGYTF
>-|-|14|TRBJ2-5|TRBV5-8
TGTGCCAGCAGTCCCAATAGGGGAAGAGAGACCCAGTACTTC
CASSPNRGRETQYF